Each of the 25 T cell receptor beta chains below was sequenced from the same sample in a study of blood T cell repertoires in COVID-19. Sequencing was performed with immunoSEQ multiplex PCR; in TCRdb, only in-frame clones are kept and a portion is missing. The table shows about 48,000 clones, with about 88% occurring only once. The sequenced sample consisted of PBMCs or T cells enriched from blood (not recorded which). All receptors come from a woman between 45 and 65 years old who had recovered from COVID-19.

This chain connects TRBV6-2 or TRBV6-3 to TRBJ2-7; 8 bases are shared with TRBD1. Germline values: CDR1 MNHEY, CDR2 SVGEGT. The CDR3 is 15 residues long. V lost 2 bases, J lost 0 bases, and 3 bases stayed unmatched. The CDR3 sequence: CASSYPQGASYEQYF. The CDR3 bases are TGTGCCAGCAGTTACCCGCAGGGGGCCTCCTACGAGCAGTACTTC.

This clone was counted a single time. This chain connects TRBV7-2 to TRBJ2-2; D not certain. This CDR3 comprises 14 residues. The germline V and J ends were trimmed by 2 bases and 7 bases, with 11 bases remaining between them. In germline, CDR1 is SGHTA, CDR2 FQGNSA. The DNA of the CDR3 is TGTGCCAGCAGCTTATTAGAATCGGTCGGGGAGCTGTTTTTT. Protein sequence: CASSLLESVGELFF.

CDR3 sequence: CASSSAGATNYGYTF. For the CDR3, the DNA is TGTGCCAGCAGTTCCGCAGGGGCAACTAACTATGGCTACACCTTC. The chain recombines TRBV27 with TRBJ1-2; D possibly corresponds to TRBD1 (6 bases). The ends were cut back, 4 bases at V and 0 bases at J, with 12 bases in the middle. CDR3 length: 15 amino acids. From germline, CDR1 is MNHEY and CDR2 SMNVEV (reference sequence).

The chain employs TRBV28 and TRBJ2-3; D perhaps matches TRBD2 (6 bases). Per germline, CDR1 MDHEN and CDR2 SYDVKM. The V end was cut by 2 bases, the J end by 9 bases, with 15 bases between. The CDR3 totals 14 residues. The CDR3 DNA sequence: TGTGCCAGCAGTTTAGACTTGCGGGGCATCACGCAGTATTTT. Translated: CASSLDLRGITQYF.

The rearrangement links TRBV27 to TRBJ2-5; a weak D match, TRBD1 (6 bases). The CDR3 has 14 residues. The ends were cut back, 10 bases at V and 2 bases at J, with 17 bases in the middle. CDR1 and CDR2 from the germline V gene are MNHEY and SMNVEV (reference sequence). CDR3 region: CATRTGTWQETQYF. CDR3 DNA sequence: TGTGCCACACGCACCGGGACATGGCAAGAGACCCAGTACTTC.

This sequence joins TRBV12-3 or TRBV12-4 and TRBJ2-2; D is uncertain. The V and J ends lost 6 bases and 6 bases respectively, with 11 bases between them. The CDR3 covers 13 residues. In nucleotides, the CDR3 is TGTGCCAGCAGGCCAAACTTCCCCGGGGAGCTGTTTTTT. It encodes CASRPNFPGELFF.

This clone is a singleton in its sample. The CDR3 here is CASKRGGTGELFF. The CDR3 DNA reads TGTGCCAGCAAACGGGGGGGCACCGGGGAGCTGTTTTTT. The rearrangement joins TRBV28 to TRBJ2-2, with 8 bases that match TRBD2. The CDR3 length is 13 residues. J gave up 4 bases and V 7 bases, and 2 bases lay outside the gene matches. CDR1 MDHEN and CDR2 SYDVKM come from the germline V gene.

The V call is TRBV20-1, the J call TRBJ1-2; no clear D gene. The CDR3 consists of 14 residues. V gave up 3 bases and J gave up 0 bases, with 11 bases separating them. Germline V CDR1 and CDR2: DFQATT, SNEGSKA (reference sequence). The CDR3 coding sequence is TGCAGTGCTAGTGAACTCACAGCTAACTATGGCTACACCTTC. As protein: CSASELTANYGYTF.

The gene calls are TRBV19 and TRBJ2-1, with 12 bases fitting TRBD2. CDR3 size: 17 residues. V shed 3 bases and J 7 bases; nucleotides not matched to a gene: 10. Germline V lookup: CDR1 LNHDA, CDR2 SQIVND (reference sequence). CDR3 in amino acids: CASSMRLAGGPGNEQFF. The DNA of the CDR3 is TGTGCCAGTAGTATGAGGCTAGCGGGGGGGCCGGGTAATGAGCAGTTCTTC.

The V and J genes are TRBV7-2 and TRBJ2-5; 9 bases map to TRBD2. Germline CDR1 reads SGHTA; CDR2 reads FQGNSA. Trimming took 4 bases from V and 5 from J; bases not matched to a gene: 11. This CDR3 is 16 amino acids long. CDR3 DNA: TGTGCCAGCAGCTCGGGGGCTAGCGGGGTATCGGAGACCCAGTACTTC. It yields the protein CASSSGASGVSETQYF.

The CDR3: CASSLGGWTYEQYF. CDR3 coding DNA: TGTGCCAGCAGCCTCGGGGGGTGGACCTACGAGCAGTACTTC. V is TRBV7-2 and J is TRBJ2-7, with TRBD2 matching over 7 bases. Germline lookup yields CDR1 SGHTA and CDR2 FQGNSA. This CDR3 has 14 amino acids. The trim removed 5 bases at V and 2 bases at J, leaving 6 bases unmatched.

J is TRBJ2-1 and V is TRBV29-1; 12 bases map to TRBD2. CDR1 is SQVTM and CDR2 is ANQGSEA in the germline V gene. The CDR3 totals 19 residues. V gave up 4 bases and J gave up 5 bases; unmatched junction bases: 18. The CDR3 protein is CSVGGGGLAGTGLDNEQFF. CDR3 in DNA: TGCAGCGTTGGGGGGGGAGGACTAGCGGGAACCGGGTTGGACAATGAGCAGTTCTTC.

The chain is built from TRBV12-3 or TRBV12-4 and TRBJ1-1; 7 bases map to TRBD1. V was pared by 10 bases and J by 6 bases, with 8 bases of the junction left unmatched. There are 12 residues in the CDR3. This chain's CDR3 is CATCKGAAEAFF. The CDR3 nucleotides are TGTGCCACGTGTAAGGGGGCCGCTGAAGCTTTCTTT.

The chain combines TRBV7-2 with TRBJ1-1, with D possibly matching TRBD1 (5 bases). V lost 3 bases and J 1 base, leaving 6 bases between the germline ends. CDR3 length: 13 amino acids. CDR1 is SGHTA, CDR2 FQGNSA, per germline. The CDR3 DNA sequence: TGTGCCAGCAGCTTCACAGGGAACACTGAAGCTTTCTTT. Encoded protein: CASSFTGNTEAFF.

This CDR3 reads CASSPRTSVSNEQFF. The CDR3 coding sequence is TGTGCCAGCAGCCCCCGGACTAGCGTCTCCAATGAGCAGTTCTTC. The rearrangement links TRBV3-1 (or the pseudogene TRBV3-2) to TRBJ2-1; 9 bases align to TRBD2. The V gene's germline CDR1 is LGHDT and CDR2 YNNKEL (reference sequence). V gave up 4 bases and J gave up 6 bases; unmatched junction bases: 7. The CDR3 contains 15 residues.

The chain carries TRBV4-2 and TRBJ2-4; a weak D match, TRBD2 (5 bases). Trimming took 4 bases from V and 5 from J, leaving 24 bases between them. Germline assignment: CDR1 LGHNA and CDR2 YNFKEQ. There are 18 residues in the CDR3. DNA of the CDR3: TGTGCCAGCAGCCGCGCGATTTCTCCGGGAACCGCGGAAAACATTCAGTACTTC. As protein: CASSRAISPGTAENIQYF.

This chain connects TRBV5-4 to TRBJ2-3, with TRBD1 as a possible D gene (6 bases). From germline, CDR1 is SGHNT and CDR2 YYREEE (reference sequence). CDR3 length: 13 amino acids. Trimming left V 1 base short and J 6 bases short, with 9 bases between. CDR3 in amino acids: CASSLSGADTQYF. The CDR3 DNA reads TGTGCCAGCAGCTTGTCAGGGGCCGATACGCAGTATTTT.

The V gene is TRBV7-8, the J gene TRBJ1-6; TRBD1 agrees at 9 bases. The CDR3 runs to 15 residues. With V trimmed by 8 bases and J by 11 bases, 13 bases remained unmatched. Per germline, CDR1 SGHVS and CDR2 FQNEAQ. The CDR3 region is CASSVRDRVLAPLHF. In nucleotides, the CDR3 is TGTGCCAGCTCCGTCCGGGACAGGGTTTTGGCACCCCTCCACTTT. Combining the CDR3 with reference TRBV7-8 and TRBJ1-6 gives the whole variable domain GAGVSQSPRYKVAKRGQDVALRCDPISGHVSLFWYQQALGQGPEFLTYFQNEAQLDKSGLPSDRFFAERPEGSVSTLKIQRTQQEDSAVYLCASSVRDRVLAPLHFGNGTRLTVT.

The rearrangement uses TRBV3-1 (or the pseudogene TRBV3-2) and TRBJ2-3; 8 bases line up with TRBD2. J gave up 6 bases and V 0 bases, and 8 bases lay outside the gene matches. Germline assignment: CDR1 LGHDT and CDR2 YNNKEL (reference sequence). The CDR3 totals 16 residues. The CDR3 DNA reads TGTGCCAGCAGCCAAGATCGGGAGGGGGGACGGGATACGCAGTATTTT. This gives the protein CASSQDREGGRDTQYF.

CDR3 loop: CASSASGPYNEQFF. The CDR3 DNA sequence: TGTGCCAGCAGTGCTAGCGGGCCCTACAATGAGCAGTTCTTC. V usage is TRBV2 and J usage is TRBJ2-1, with 8 bases aligning to TRBD2. Germline trimming cut 4 bases from V and 2 bases from J; bases unmatched to any gene: 1. Germline assignment: CDR1 SNHLY and CDR2 FYNNEI. CDR3 length: 14 amino acids.

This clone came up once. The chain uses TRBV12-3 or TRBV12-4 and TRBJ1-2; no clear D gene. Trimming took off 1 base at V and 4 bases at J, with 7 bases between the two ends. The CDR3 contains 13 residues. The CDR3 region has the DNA TGTGCCAGCAGTTTAGGGGCTATCTATGGCTACACCTTC. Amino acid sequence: CASSLGAIYGYTF.

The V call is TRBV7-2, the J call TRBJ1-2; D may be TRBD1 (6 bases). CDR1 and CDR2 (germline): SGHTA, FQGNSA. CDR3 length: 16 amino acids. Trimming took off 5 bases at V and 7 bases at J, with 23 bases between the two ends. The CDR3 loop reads CASSAMDPGVGGGYTF. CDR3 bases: TGTGCCAGCAGCGCAATGGACCCTGGGGTAGGGGGTGGCTACACCTTC.

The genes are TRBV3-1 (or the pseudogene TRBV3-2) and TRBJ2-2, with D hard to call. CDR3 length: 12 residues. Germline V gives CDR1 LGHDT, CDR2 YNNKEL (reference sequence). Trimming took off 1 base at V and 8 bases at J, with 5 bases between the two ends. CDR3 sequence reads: CASSQVFGELFF. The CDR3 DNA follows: TGTGCCAGCAGCCAAGTCTTTGGGGAGCTGTTTTTT.

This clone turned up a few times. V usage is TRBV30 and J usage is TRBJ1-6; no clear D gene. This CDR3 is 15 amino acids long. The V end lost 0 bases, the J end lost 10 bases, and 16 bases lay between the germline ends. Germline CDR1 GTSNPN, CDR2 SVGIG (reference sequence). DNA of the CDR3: TGTGCCTGGAGTGTACGGGAGTTTGGGAACTCACCCCTCCACTTT. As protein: CAWSVREFGNSPLHF.

CDR3 nucleotide sequence: TGCGCCAGCAGTGACCGTGGGGGGAGAGATACGCAGTATTTT. Protein: CASSDRGGRDTQYF. The V call is TRBV10-1, the J call TRBJ2-3; perhaps TRBD2 as D (6 bases). Germline CDR1 WNHNN, CDR2 SYGVQD (reference sequence). CDR3 length: 14 amino acids. Trimming stripped 3 bases from V and 5 bases from J, with 12 bases between.